This T cell receptor (beta chain) appears in the sequencing data of a study of cytomegalovirus exposure and HLA in healthy donors. The PCR had 60 Vbeta and 13 Jbeta primers. This table comes from immunoSEQ multiplex PCR, and its TCRdb copy is limited to in-frame clones, with some not included. The sample yields 160,000 or so clones, over 65% seen once. As to this clone: This sample also contains other DNA sequences that code for the same CDR3.

The TCR was taken from a man aged 18 to 30 in good health and CMV-seropositive. The sample was PBMCs.

For the CDR3, the DNA is TGTGCCTGGAGTCCAGGGGGCGACTATGGCTACACCTTC. Protein: CAWSPGGDYGYTF. The chain combines TRBV30 with TRBJ1-2, with 8 nucleotides matching TRBD1. This CDR3 is 13 amino acids long. Germline V lookup: CDR1 GTSNPN, CDR2 SVGIG (reference sequence). J lost 3 bases, V lost 2 bases, and 2 bases had no gene match.